This TCR beta chain came from a study of prognosis after radiotherapy for stage I lung cancer. As for the study in general: It was between 2018 and early 2019 that stage I non-small cell lung cancer patients were enrolled.

Findings of the study overall: Patients with distant metastases had lower Shannon entropy after stereotactic body radiation therapy. The way patients used TRBV and TRBJ genes reportedly differed depending on whether they had metastases.

Only a few counts were recorded for this clonotype. Its antigen is still unknown. The study amplified the TCR beta CDR3 region from genomic DNA. This amplification was carried out by two rounds of multiplex PCR. Each TRBV and TRBJ gene had its own primer in the first PCR round. TCRdb analysed the multiplex PCR reads with MiXCR anew, one entry per CDR3 protein. The sample records about 32,000 distinct CDR3 sequences, 42% being singletons. Peripheral blood, roughly 6 milliliters per draw, was collected at each of two time points. Germline V gene sequence: CDR1 DFQATT, CDR2 SNEGSKA (reference sequence). This CDR3 spans 14 amino acids. V lost 6 bases to trimming and J lost 1 base, with 13 bases between them.

The sequence derives from a donor over 45 with non-small cell lung cancer. Here the sequenced sample was PBMCs, taken before or after stereotactic body radiation therapy (not recorded which). This rearrangement joins TRBV20-1 to TRBJ2-4; maybe TRBD1 (5 bases). CDR3 loop: CSAELRVAKNIQYF. The CDR3 nucleotides are TGCAGTGCCGAACTCAGGGTCGCCAAAAACATTCAGTACTTC.